A selection of T cell receptor beta chains follows, all from one sample in a study of cytomegalovirus exposure and HLA in healthy donors. Produced via immunoSEQ multiplex PCR; TCRdb's table is partial and in-frame only. Of under 150,000 clones in the sample, roughly 78% were seen once. The sequencing input was PBMCs. The source is a man aged 35 to 55 in good health and CMV-seropositive. Each CDR3 is given with its conserved first and last residue. The D gene is left open where the match is weak. Part of the rows lack a size; the others show once, few, many or a class for expanded clones.

>TRBV28|once|TRBD2|TRBJ2-7
CASSSGLSTYEQYF
TGTGCCAGCAGTTCGGGACTATCTACCTACGAGCAGTACTTC
>TRBV30|NA|TRBD2|TRBJ2-7
CAWSRGGSYEQYF
TGTGCCTGGAGTAGGGGCGGGAGCTACGAGCAGTACTTC
>TRBV7-9|NA|NA|TRBJ2-7
CSSTHDFSGDEQYF
TGTTCCAGCACTCACGACTTTAGCGGTGACGAGCAGTACTTC
>TRBV28|NA|TRBD1|TRBJ1-3
CASYGTASGNTIYF
TGTGCCAGCTACGGGACAGCCTCTGGAAACACCATATATTTT
>TRBV7-3|NA|NA|TRBJ2-7
CASSLGPSSSYEQYF
TGTGCCAGCAGCTTAGGGCCGTCTTCCTCCTACGAGCAGTACTTC
>TRBV28|NA|NA|TRBJ1-3
CASSRVSSGNTIYF
TGTGCCAGCAGTCGAGTTTCGTCCGGAAACACCATATATTTT
>TRBV11-2|NA|TRBD1|TRBJ1-2
CASSSDRNYGYTF
TGTGCCAGCAGCTCGGACAGGAACTATGGCTACACCTTC
>TRBV5-1|NA|NA|TRBJ1-6
CASSLASSGTGNSPLHF
TGCGCCAGCAGCTTGGCCAGCTCCGGTACGGGGAATTCACCCCTCCACTTT
>TRBV7-6|NA|TRBD2|TRBJ2-7
CASSHYSGSKAAPYEQYF
TGTGCCAGCAGCCATTACAGCGGGAGCAAGGCGGCTCCATACGAGCAGTACTTC
>TRBV7-9|NA|TRBD1|TRBJ2-7
CSSSSDRGDPYEQYF
TGTTCCAGCAGCTCCGACAGGGGGGACCCTTACGAGCAGTACTTC
>TRBV11-2|NA|NA|TRBJ2-7
CASSRYYEQYF
TGTGCCAGCAGCCGGTACTACGAGCAGTACTTC
>TRBV27|NA|TRBD1|TRBJ2-7
CASRGTGGYEQYF
TGTGCCAGCAGAGGGACAGGGGGCTACGAGCAGTACTTC
>TRBV7-6|once|TRBD2|TRBJ2-1
CASSLEASGSSYNEQFF
TGTGCCAGCAGCTTAGAGGCTAGCGGGAGCTCCTACAATGAGCAGTTCTTC
>TRBV7-2|NA|NA|TRBJ1-6
CASSLQGRVASPLHF
TGTGCCAGCAGCTTACAAGGCAGGGTGGCTTCACCCCTCCACTTT
>TRBV4-2|few|NA|TRBJ1-1
CASSQAEDLNTEAFF
TGTGCCAGCAGCCAGGCCGAAGACTTGAACACTGAAGCTTTCTTT
>TRBV18|NA|TRBD1|TRBJ1-5
CASSPPGDRNQPQHF
TGTGCCAGCTCACCACCCGGGGACAGGAATCAGCCCCAGCATTTT
>TRBV29-1|NA|TRBD1|TRBJ2-7
CSVVNRGHSYEQYF
TGCAGCGTTGTCAACAGGGGCCACTCCTACGAGCAGTACTTC
>TRBV6-5|NA|NA|TRBJ2-1
CASSYSQGSREQFF
TGTGCCAGCAGTTACTCGCAGGGGTCCAGGGAGCAGTTCTTC
>TRBV15|NA|NA|TRBJ2-1
CATRVRGRNEQFF
TGTGCCACCAGGGTGAGAGGGAGGAATGAGCAGTTCTTC
>TRBV6-6|NA|TRBD1|TRBJ2-3
CASTLGGQENF
TGTGCCAGCACATTAGGGGGACAGGAGAATTTT
>TRBV6-5|NA|NA|TRBJ2-4
CASTWAREANIQYF
TGTGCCAGCACCTGGGCCAGGGAGGCGAACATTCAGTACTTC
>TRBV2|NA|TRBD1|TRBJ2-7
CASRSQPQGQGYEQYF
TGTGCCAGCCGGAGCCAGCCCCAGGGACAGGGCTACGAGCAGTACTTC
>TRBV19|NA|TRBD2|TRBJ2-2
CASSIVSGRARTGELFF
TGTGCCAGTAGTATAGTATCCGGGAGGGCCCGTACCGGGGAGCTGTTTTTT
>TRBV27|few|TRBD1|TRBJ1-5
CASRLYGTGRKQPQHF
TGTGCCAGCAGACTATATGGGACAGGGAGAAAACAGCCCCAGCATTTT
>TRBV11-2|few|NA|TRBJ1-2
CASSGPWGGSEDGYTF
TGTGCCAGCAGCGGCCCATGGGGGGGGAGTGAGGATGGCTACACCTTC
>TRBV5-1|NA|TRBD1|TRBJ1-4
CASKDRGQMNEKLFF
TGCGCCAGCAAGGACAGGGGACAGATGAATGAAAAACTGTTTTTT
>TRBV6-5|NA|TRBD1|TRBJ1-2
CASSRQGGIGYGYTF
TGTGCCAGCAGTCGACAGGGGGGGATTGGCTATGGCTACACCTTC
>TRBV7-3|NA|NA|TRBJ2-6
CASSPQGGAGANVLTF
TGTGCCAGCAGCCCCCAGGGAGGCGCCGGGGCCAACGTCCTGACTTTC
>TRBV7-2|NA|TRBD2|TRBJ2-3
CASSLRAGRLEDTQYF
TGTGCCAGCAGCTTACGGGCCGGGAGGTTGGAAGATACGCAGTATTTT
>TRBV9|once|NA|TRBJ2-7
CASSVGLTASGSYEQYF
TGTGCCAGCAGCGTAGGGCTGACAGCTTCGGGCTCCTACGAGCAGTACTTC
>TRBV7-2|few|NA|TRBJ2-3
CASSLFYGSSTDTQYF
TGTGCCAGCAGCTTATTTTATGGGAGTAGCACAGATACGCAGTATTTT
>TRBV18|NA|NA|TRBJ2-5
CASSAETQYF
TGTGCCAGCTCAGCGGAGACCCAGTACTTC
>TRBV14|NA|TRBD1|TRBJ2-2
CASSQVTGVNTGELFF
TGTGCCAGCAGCCAAGTCACAGGGGTAAACACCGGGGAGCTGTTTTTT
>TRBV29-1|NA|TRBD1|TRBJ1-1
CSVDGRGRGGANTEAFF
TGCAGCGTTGACGGCAGGGGGCGCGGTGGAGCTAACACTGAAGCTTTCTTT
>TRBV7-2|once|NA|TRBJ2-5
CASSLNTKETQYF
TGTGCCAGCAGCTTAAACACAAAAGAGACCCAGTACTTC